These 10 T cell receptor beta chains were sequenced from one sample in a study of control samples from healthy donors and cancer patients. The table came from immunoSEQ multiplex PCR; TCRdb's copy has only in-frame clones and leaves some out. The table has over 100,000 clones, about 90% seen once; the top ten hold approximately 2.2%. The sequenced material came from blood. Receptors were obtained from a woman aged 45-60 years in good health.

The rearrangement joins TRBV10-1 to TRBJ1-5, with D maybe TRBD1 (6 bases). Germline assignment: CDR1 WNHNN and CDR2 SYGVQD (reference sequence). V lost 6 bases, J lost 4 bases, and 16 bases lay in between. The CDR3 totals 15 residues. CDR3 sequence (DNA): TGCGCCAGCAGCGGAACAGGGATGTTAAATCAGCCCCAGCATTTT. Encoded protein: CASSGTGMLNQPQHF.

The chain joins TRBV5-1 to TRBJ2-3; 13 bases match TRBD2. The CDR3 loop spans 19 amino acids. Trimming removed 4 bases from V and 2 bases from J; junction bases left unmatched: 13. Germline V gene lookup returns CDR1 SGHRS and CDR2 YFSETQ. The CDR3 spells CASSLETSGGHKDTDTQYF. The CDR3 nucleotides read TGCGCCAGCAGCCTCGAGACTAGCGGGGGGCATAAAGACACAGATACGCAGTATTTT.

The chain links TRBV6-5 to TRBJ2-7, with 8 bases aligning to TRBD2. V lost 1 base, J lost 3 bases, and 5 bases stayed unmatched. Looked up from germline, CDR1 is MNHEY and CDR2 is SVGAGI. The CDR3 runs to 15 residues. The CDR3 region has the DNA TGTGCCAGCAGTTACTGGGCTAGCGGGCTCTACGAGCAGTACTTC. This codes for CASSYWASGLYEQYF.

The V gene is TRBV14, the J gene TRBJ2-3; the D is unclear. This CDR3 is 15 amino acids long. V was cut by 0 bases and J by 6 bases, with 13 bases left in between. Germline V CDR1 and CDR2: SGHDN, FVKESK. The CDR3 is CASSQDRFTSDTQYF. The CDR3 region has the DNA TGTGCCAGCAGCCAAGATCGGTTTACATCGGATACGCAGTATTTT.

V gene TRBV9 combines with J gene TRBJ2-2; TRBD2 aligns across 14 bases. V gave up 2 bases and J gave up 6 bases; unmatched junction bases: 3. Germline assignment: CDR1 SGDLS and CDR2 YYNGEE. The CDR3 loop spans 16 amino acids. CDR3: CASSVRLAGGPGELFF. The CDR3 DNA follows: TGTGCCAGCAGCGTCCGACTAGCGGGGGGGCCCGGGGAGCTGTTTTTT.

The rearrangement links TRBV2 to TRBJ2-6; D is perhaps TRBD1 (5 bases). Trimming took off 10 bases at V and 0 bases at J, with 19 bases between the two ends. Germline CDR1 and CDR2: SNHLY and FYNNEI. The CDR3 length is 17 residues. The CDR3 here is CAILDRLVISGANVLTF. The CDR3 DNA sequence: TGTGCCATCCTAGACAGATTAGTTATCTCTGGGGCCAACGTCCTGACTTTC.

The chain recombines TRBV5-1 with TRBJ2-6, with 9 nucleotides matching TRBD1. The V and J ends lost 4 bases and 0 bases, in that order; junction bases with no gene match: 5. CDR1 and CDR2 (germline): SGHRS, YFSETQ. This CDR3 comprises 17 residues. CDR3 sequence: CASSLTGGTSGANVLTF. The DNA for the CDR3 is TGCGCCAGCAGCCTGACAGGGGGGACCTCTGGGGCCAACGTCCTGACTTTC. Variable domain in full (rest from reference TRBV5-1 and TRBJ2-6): KAGVTQTPRYLIKTRGQQVTLSCSPISGHRSVSWYQQTPGQGLQFLFEYFSETQRNKGNFPGRFSGRQFSNSRSEMNVSTLELGDSALYLCASSLTGGTSGANVLTFGAGSRLTVL.

The V call is TRBV11-1, the J call TRBJ2-7; D tentatively reads TRBD1 or TRBD2 (5 bases each). The germline V and J ends were trimmed by 3 bases and 2 bases, with 11 bases remaining between them. CDR1 and CDR2 from the germline V gene are SGHAT and FQDESV (reference sequence). This CDR3 spans 14 amino acids. In DNA form, the CDR3 reads TGTGCCAGCAGCTTTATTGGGACCACCTACGAGCAGTACTTC. It codes for CASSFIGTTYEQYF.

This rearrangement joins TRBV6-1 to TRBJ1-5; no firm D call. The V end was cut by 2 bases, the J end by 2 bases, with 7 bases between. CDR1 MNHNS and CDR2 SASEGT come from the germline V gene. CDR3 length equals 14 residues. The DNA of the CDR3 is TGTGCCAGCAGTGAACTGTTTGGCAATCAGCCCCAGCATTTT. Protein product: CASSELFGNQPQHF.

The V call is TRBV6-5, the J call TRBJ1-2; D uncertain. Germline V gene sequence: CDR1 MNHEY, CDR2 SVGAGI. The CDR3 totals 14 residues. The V gene lost 8 bases and the J gene lost 0 bases, with 13 bases spanning the gap. The CDR3 DNA is TGTGCCAGCTCAGAATACCCTACTAACTATGGCTACACCTTC. Amino acids: CASSEYPTNYGYTF.